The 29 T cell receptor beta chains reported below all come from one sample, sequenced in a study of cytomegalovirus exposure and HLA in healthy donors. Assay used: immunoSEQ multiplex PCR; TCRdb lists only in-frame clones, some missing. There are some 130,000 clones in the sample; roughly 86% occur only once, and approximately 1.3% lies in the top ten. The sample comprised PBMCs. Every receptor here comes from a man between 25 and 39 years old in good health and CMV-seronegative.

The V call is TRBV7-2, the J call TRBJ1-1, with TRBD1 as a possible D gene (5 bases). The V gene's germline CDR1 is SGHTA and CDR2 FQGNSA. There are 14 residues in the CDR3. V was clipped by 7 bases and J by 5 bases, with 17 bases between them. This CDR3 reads CASTLGGSETEAFF. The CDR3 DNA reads TGTGCCAGCACCCTGGGGGGGTCTGAGACTGAAGCTTTCTTT.

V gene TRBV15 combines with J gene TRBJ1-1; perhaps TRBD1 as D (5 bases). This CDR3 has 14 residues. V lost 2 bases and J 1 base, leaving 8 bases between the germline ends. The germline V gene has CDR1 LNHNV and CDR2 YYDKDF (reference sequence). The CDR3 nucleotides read TGTGCCACCAGCAGACTAACAGGGAACACTGAAGCTTTCTTT. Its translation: CATSRLTGNTEAFF.

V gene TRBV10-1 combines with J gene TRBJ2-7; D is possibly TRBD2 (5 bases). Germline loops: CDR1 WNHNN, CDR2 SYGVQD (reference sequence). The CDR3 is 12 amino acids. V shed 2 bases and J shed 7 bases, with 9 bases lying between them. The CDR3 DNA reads TGCGCCAGCAGTGAGGGACTGGGAGAGCAGTACTTC. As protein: CASSEGLGEQYF.

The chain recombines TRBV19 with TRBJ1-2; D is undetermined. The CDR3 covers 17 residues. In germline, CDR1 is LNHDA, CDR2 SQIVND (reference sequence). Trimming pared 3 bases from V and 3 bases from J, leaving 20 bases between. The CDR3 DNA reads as TGTGCCAGTAGTATCCTGCGGATTACAAAAAACCACTATGGCTACACCTTC. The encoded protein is CASSILRITKNHYGYTF.

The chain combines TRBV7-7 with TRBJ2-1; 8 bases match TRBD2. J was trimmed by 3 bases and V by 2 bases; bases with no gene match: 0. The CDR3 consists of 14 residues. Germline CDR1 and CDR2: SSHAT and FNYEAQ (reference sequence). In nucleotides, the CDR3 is TGTGCCAGCAGCTTAACTAGCGGCTACAATGAGCAGTTCTTC. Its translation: CASSLTSGYNEQFF.

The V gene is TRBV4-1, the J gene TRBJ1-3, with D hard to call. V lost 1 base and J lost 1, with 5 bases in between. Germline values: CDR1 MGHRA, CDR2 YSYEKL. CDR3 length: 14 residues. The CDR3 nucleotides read TGCGCCAGCAGCCAAGTTGCGTCTGGAAACACCATATATTTT. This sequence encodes CASSQVASGNTIYF.

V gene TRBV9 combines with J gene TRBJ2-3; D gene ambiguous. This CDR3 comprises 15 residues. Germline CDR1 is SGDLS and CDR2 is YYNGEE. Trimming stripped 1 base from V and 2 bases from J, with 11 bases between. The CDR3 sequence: CASSVTGTTTDTQYF. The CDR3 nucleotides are TGTGCCAGCAGCGTAACGGGTACTACCACAGATACGCAGTATTTT. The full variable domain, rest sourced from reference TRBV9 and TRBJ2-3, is DSGVTQTPKHLITATGQRVTLRCSPRSGDLSVYWYQQSLDQGLQFLIQYYNGEERAKGNILERFSAQQFPDLHSELNLSSLELGDSALYFCASSVTGTTTDTQYFGPGTRLTVL.

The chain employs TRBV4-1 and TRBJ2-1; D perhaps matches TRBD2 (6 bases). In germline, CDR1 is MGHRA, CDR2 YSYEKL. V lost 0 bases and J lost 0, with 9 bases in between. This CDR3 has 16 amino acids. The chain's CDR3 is CASSQDSGSSYNEQFF. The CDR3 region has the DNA TGCGCCAGCAGCCAAGATTCCGGGAGCTCCTACAATGAGCAGTTCTTC.

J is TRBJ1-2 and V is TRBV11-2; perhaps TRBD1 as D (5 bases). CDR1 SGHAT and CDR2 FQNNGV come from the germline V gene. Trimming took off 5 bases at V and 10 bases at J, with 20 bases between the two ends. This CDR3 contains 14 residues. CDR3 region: CASSPGGAGRDYTF. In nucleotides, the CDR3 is TGTGCCAGCAGCCCAGGAGGGGCAGGCCGGGACTACACCTTC.

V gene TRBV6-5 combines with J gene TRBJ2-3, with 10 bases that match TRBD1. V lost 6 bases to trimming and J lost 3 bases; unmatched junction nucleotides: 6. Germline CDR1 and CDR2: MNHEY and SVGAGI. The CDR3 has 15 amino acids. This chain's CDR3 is CASRYRDRGTDTQYF. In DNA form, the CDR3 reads TGTGCCAGCAGGTACCGGGACAGGGGAACAGATACGCAGTATTTT.

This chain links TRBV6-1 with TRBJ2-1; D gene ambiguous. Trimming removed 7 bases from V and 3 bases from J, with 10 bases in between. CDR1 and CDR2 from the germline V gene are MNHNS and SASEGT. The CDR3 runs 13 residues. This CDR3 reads CASKFEIYNEQFF. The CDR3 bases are TGTGCCAGCAAGTTTGAGATCTACAATGAGCAGTTCTTC.

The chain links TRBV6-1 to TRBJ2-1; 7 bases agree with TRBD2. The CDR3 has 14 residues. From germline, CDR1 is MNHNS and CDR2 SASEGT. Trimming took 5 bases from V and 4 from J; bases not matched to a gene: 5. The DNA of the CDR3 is TGTGCCAGCAGTCCCAAGCGGGGTTACAATGAGCAGTTCTTC. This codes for CASSPKRGYNEQFF.

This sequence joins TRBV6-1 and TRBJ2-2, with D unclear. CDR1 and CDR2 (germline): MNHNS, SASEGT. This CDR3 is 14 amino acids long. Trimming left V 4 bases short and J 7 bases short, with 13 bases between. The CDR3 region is CASSVSFLSGELFF. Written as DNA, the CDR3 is TGTGCCAGCAGTGTTTCTTTTTTGAGCGGGGAGCTGTTTTTT.

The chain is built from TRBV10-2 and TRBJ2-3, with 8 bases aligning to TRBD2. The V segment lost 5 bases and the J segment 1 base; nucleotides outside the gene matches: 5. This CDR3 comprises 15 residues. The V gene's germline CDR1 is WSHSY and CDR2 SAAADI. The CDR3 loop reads CASSPRAGGTDTQYF. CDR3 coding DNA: TGCGCCAGCAGTCCACGAGCGGGAGGCACAGATACGCAGTATTTT.

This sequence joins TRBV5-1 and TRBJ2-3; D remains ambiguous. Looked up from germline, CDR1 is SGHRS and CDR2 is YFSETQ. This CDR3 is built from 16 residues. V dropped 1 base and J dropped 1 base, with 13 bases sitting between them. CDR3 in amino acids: CASSLRGSAGTDTQYF. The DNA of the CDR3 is TGCGCCAGCAGCTTGCGCGGCAGTGCTGGCACAGATACGCAGTATTTT. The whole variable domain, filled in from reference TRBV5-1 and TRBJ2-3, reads KAGVTQTPRYLIKTRGQQVTLSCSPISGHRSVSWYQQTPGQGLQFLFEYFSETQRNKGNFPGRFSGRQFSNSRSEMNVSTLELGDSALYLCASSLRGSAGTDTQYFGPGTRLTVL.

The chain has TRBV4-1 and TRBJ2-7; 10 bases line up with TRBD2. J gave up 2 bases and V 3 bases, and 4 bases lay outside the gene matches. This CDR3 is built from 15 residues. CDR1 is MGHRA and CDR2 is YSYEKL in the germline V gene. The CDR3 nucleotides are TGCGCCAGCAGCCACGGACTAGCGGAGGCCTACGAGCAGTACTTC. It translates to CASSHGLAEAYEQYF.

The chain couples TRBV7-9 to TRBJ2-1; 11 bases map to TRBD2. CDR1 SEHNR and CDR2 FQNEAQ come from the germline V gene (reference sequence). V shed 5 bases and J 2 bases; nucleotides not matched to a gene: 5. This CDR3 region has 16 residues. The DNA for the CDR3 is TGTGCCAGCAGCGCCCTAGCGGGAGGTCCCTACAATGAGCAGTTCTTC. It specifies CASSALAGGPYNEQFF.

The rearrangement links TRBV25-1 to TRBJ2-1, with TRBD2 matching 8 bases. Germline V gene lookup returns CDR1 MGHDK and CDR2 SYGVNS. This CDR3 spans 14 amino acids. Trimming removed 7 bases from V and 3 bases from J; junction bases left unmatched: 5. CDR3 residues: CASKSGSYYNEQFF. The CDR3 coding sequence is TGTGCCAGCAAGAGCGGGAGTTACTACAATGAGCAGTTCTTC.

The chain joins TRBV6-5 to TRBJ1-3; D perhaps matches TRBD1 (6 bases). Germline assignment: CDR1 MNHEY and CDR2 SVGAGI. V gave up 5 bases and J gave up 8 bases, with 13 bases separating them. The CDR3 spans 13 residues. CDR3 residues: CASSLGTLDTIYF. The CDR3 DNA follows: TGTGCCAGCAGTCTGGGGACACTAGACACCATATATTTT.

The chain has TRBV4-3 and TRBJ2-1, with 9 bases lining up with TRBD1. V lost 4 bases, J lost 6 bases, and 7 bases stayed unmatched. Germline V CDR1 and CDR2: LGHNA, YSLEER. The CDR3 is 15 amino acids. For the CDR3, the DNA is TGCGCCAGCAGCCGGGGACAGGGCTCCGGCAATGAGCAGTTCTTC. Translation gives CASSRGQGSGNEQFF.

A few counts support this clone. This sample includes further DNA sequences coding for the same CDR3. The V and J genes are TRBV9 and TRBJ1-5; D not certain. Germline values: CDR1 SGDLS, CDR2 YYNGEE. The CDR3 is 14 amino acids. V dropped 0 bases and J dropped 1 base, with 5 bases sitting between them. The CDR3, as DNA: TGTGCCAGCAGCGTAGGAGGGAGCAATCAGCCCCAGCATTTT. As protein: CASSVGGSNQPQHF.

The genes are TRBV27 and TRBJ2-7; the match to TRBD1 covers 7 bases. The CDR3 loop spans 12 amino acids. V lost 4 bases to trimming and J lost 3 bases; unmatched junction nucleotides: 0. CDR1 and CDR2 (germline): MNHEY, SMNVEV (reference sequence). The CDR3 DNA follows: TGTGCCAGCAGTTCAGGGGGCTACGAGCAGTACTTC. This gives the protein CASSSGGYEQYF.

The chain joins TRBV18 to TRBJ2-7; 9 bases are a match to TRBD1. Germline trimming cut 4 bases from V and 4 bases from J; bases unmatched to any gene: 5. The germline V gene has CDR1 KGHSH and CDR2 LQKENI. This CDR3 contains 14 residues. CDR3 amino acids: CASSQQGAGYEQYF. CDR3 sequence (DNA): TGTGCCAGCTCACAACAGGGGGCGGGTTACGAGCAGTACTTC.

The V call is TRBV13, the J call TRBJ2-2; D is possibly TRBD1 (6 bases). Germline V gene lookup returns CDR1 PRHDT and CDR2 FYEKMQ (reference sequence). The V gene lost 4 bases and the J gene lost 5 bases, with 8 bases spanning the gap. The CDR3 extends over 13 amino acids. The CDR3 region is CASSSGQTGELFF. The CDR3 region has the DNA TGTGCCAGCAGCTCCGGACAGACCGGGGAGCTGTTTTTT.

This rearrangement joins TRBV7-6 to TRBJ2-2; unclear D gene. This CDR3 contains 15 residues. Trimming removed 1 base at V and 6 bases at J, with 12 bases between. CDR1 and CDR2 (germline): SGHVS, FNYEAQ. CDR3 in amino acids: CASSLEAFGAGELFF. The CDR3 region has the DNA TGTGCCAGCAGCTTAGAAGCTTTTGGAGCCGGGGAGCTGTTTTTT.

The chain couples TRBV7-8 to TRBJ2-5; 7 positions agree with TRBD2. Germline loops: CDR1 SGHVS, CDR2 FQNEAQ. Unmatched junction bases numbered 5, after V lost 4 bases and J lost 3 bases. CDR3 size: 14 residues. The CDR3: CASSYRLAEETQYF. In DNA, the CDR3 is TGTGCCAGCAGCTATCGACTAGCCGAAGAGACCCAGTACTTC. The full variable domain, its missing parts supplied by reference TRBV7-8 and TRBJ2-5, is GAGVSQSPRYKVAKRGQDVALRCDPISGHVSLFWYQQALGQGPEFLTYFQNEAQLDKSGLPSDRFFAERPEGSVSTLKIQRTQQEDSAVYLCASSYRLAEETQYFGPGTRLLVL.

CDR3 sequence reads: CASSYSTGVISYTF. The CDR3 coding sequence is TGTGCCAGCAGTTATTCGACAGGGGTTATTAGCTACACCTTC. The chain has TRBV6-6 and TRBJ1-2, with TRBD1 matching over 8 bases. The CDR3 runs to 14 residues. V trimming: 3 bases; J trimming: 9 bases; junction bases outside the gene matches: 9. The germline V gene encodes CDR1 MNHNY and CDR2 SVGAGI (reference sequence).

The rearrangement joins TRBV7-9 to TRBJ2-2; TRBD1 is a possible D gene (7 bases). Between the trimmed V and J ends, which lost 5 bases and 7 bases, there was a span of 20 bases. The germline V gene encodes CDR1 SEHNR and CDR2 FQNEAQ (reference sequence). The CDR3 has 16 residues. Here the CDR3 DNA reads TGTGCCAGCAGCCGAGTGCCGACAGGGAGGATCGGGGAGCTGTTTTTT. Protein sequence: CASSRVPTGRIGELFF.

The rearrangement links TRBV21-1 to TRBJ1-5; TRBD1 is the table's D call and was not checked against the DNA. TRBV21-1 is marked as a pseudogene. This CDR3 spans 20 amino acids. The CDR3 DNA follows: TGTGCCAGCAGCAAAGGGGTCGGGGGACAGGGATGTATTTGGTGTCAGCCCCAGCATTTT. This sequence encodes CASSKGVGGQGCIWCQPQHF.